Below are 29 T cell receptor beta chains sequenced from a single sample in a study of identical twins. TCRdb reanalysed the 5' RACE reads using MiXCR and keeps one entry per CDR3 protein. The sample lists 450,000 or so distinct CDR3 sequences; 20% to 30% were seen once. The same data also contributed to another study, on T cells expressing NK-cell markers.

The specimen was CD4+ T cells sorted from blood. These receptors were taken from a woman under 30 in good health.

This clonotype was seen a handful of times. The J gene is TRBJ2-3, the V gene TRBV12-5; no reliable D call. V gave up 8 bases and J gave up 5 bases, with 14 bases separating them. Germline loops: CDR1 LGHNT, CDR2 FRNRAP. The CDR3 spans 13 residues. The CDR3 bases are TGTGCTAGTCTTACTACGATTGAAGATACGCAGTATTTT. Amino acids: CASLTTIEDTQYF. Full variable domain (remainder filled in from reference TRBV12-5 and TRBJ2-3): DARVTQTPRHKVTEMGQEVTMRCQPILGHNTVFWYRQTMMQGLELLAYFRNRAPLDDSGMPKDRFSAEMPDATLATLKIQPSEPRDSAVYFCASLTTIEDTQYFGPGTRLTVL.

V usage is TRBV15 and J usage is TRBJ2-5; D not certain. CDR1 is LNHNV, CDR2 YYDKDF, per germline (reference sequence). The CDR3 has 13 residues. V lost 1 base and J 4 bases, leaving 7 bases between the germline ends. The CDR3 DNA follows: TGTGCCACCAGCAGAGGGGTGGGAGAGACCCAGTACTTC. Its translation: CATSRGVGETQYF.

Comment on this clonotype: Mismatch with germline at one junction end may stem from a read error. V is TRBV6-2 or TRBV6-3 and J is TRBJ2-1, with D perhaps matching TRBD2 (6 bases). CDR3 length equals 10 residues. From germline, CDR1 is MNHEY and CDR2 SVGEGT. The CDR3 sequence: CASRRREAVF. CDR3 bases: TGTGCCAGCAGAAGAAGGGAGGCGGTCTTC.

This clonotype was detected ten times or more. The chain uses TRBV5-1 and TRBJ2-1; tentatively, D is TRBD1 (5 bases). V lost 1 base and J lost 9, with 17 bases in between. The CDR3 sequence is 15 residues long. The V gene's germline CDR1 is SGHRS and CDR2 YFSETQ. CDR3 coding DNA: TGCGCCAGCAGCTTGTTCGGCGGACATATAGGTGAGCAGTTCTTC. Translation gives CASSLFGGHIGEQFF.

This clonotype appeared a few times. The chain recombines TRBV29-1 with TRBJ2-7, with 8 bases that match TRBD1. The length of the CDR3 is 18 residues. The germline gives CDR1 SQVTM, CDR2 ANQGSEA. Trimming cost V 4 bases and J 2 bases; bases outside gene matches: 19. This CDR3 is CSVARDRTSNLIPYEQYF. CDR3 coding DNA: TGCAGCGTTGCCCGGGACAGGACCTCAAACCTAATCCCCTACGAGCAGTACTTC.

This clonotype has at least ten counts. This chain links TRBV12-3 or TRBV12-4 with TRBJ2-5, with D tentatively TRBD2 (6 bases). V was pared by 5 bases and J by 3 bases, with 10 bases between. The CDR3 runs 13 residues. This CDR3 is CASSGGLKETQYF. In DNA form, the CDR3 reads TGTGCCAGCAGTGGAGGGCTAAAAGAGACCCAGTACTTC.

The rearrangement uses TRBV9 and TRBJ2-2, with D possibly being TRBD1 (6 bases). With 7 bases removed from V and 0 bases from J, the gap between germline ends came to 13 bases. Per the germline V gene, CDR1 is SGDLS and CDR2 is YYNGEE. There are 15 residues in the CDR3. The CDR3 is CASSEQGSNTGELFF. DNA of the CDR3: TGTGCCAGCTCGGAACAGGGATCGAACACCGGGGAGCTGTTTTTT.

There are a few counts of this clonotype. V is TRBV10-3 and J is TRBJ2-1, with a possible D match to TRBD1 (5 bases). V was cut by 4 bases and J by 8 bases, with 12 bases left in between. Germline loops: CDR1 ENHRY, CDR2 SYGVKD. The CDR3 consists of 13 residues. DNA for the CDR3: TGTGCCATCAGTGTAAGACAGATCGATGAGCAGTTCTTC. This codes for CAISVRQIDEQFF.

CDR3 nucleotide sequence: TGCGCCAGCAGCACCCAACCAGGGGAAGGCTACACCTTC. Translated, it gives CASSTQPGEGYTF. This chain links TRBV5-1 with TRBJ1-2; D is perhaps TRBD1 (6 bases). The CDR3 totals 13 residues. The V end lost 4 bases, the J end lost 8 bases, and 15 bases lay between the germline ends. Germline CDR1 is SGHRS and CDR2 is YFSETQ.

The rearrangement uses TRBV2 and TRBJ1-1; D is perhaps TRBD1 (6 bases). V gave up 7 bases and J gave up 1 base, with 10 bases separating them. The CDR3 runs 13 residues. CDR1 and CDR2 from the germline V gene are SNHLY and FYNNEI. The CDR3, as DNA: TGTGCCAGCAACGAACAGGGGAACACTGAAGCTTTCTTT. Protein sequence: CASNEQGNTEAFF.

This clonotype was observed a few times. The CDR3 DNA sequence: TGCGCCAGCAGCTTGTATAACTCTGGGGCCAACGTCCTGACTTTC. It yields the protein CASSLYNSGANVLTF. This chain connects TRBV5-1 to TRBJ2-6; D is uncertain. Germline V CDR1 and CDR2: SGHRS, YFSETQ. The CDR3 is 15 residues long. Trimming shortened V by 1 base and J by 0 bases, and 5 bases separated the two germline ends. Supplemented by reference TRBV5-1 and TRBJ2-6, the full variable domain reads KAGVTQTPRYLIKTRGQQVTLSCSPISGHRSVSWYQQTPGQGLQFLFEYFSETQRNKGNFPGRFSGRQFSNSRSEMNVSTLELGDSALYLCASSLYNSGANVLTFGAGSRLTVL.

DNA of the CDR3: TGTGCCAGCAGCGGGGCTAGCCAAGAGACCCAGTACTTC. As protein: CASSGASQETQYF. The chain links TRBV7-2 to TRBJ2-5; TRBD1 is a possible D gene (5 bases). Germline assignment: CDR1 SGHTA and CDR2 FQGNSA. The V and J ends lost 5 bases and 1 base respectively, with 8 bases between them. This CDR3 spans 13 amino acids.

This clonotype was counted at least ten times. The chain joins TRBV6-2 or TRBV6-3 to TRBJ1-1; maybe TRBD1 (5 bases). Germline V gene sequence: CDR1 MNHEY, CDR2 SVGEGT. V gave up 4 bases and J gave up 2 bases, with 17 bases separating them. CDR3 size: 16 residues. The CDR3 loop reads CASSSNQRGPNTEAFF. The CDR3, as DNA: TGTGCCAGCAGTTCCAACCAGAGGGGCCCTAACACTGAAGCTTTCTTT.

The chain joins TRBV24-1 to TRBJ2-3; TRBD1 or TRBD2 may be the D gene (6 bases each). The ends were cut back, 4 bases at V and 4 bases at J, with 17 bases in the middle. This CDR3 region has 16 residues. Germline CDR1 reads KGHDR; CDR2 reads SFDVKD. For the CDR3, the DNA is TGTGCCACCAGTGACCACACTACAGGGAGGTCAGATACGCAGTATTTT. Amino acids: CATSDHTTGRSDTQYF.

The J gene is TRBJ1-6, the V gene TRBV29-1, with 7 bases that match TRBD1. J lost 8 bases, V lost 5 bases, and 9 bases had no gene match. Germline V CDR1 and CDR2: SQVTM, ANQGSEA. The CDR3 covers 14 residues. The CDR3 sequence is CSVSGGNKDSPLHF. The CDR3 region has the DNA TGCAGCGTTTCAGGGGGGAATAAAGATTCACCCCTCCACTTT.

The V call is TRBV20-1, the J call TRBJ2-3, with D maybe TRBD1 (6 bases). From germline, CDR1 is DFQATT and CDR2 SNEGSKA (reference sequence). Trimming left V 5 bases short and J 2 bases short, with 8 bases between. The CDR3 spans 12 residues. The DNA of the CDR3 is TGCAGTGCTGGGACAACCACAGATACGCAGTATTTT. Encoded protein: CSAGTTTDTQYF.

The CDR3 nucleotides are TGTGCCAGTAGTATAAGGGGCCAGACCAACGCCAAAAACATTCAGTACTTC. Translated: CASSIRGQTNAKNIQYF. This rearrangement joins TRBV19 to TRBJ2-4; weak D call: TRBD1 (5 bases). With 2 bases removed from V and 1 base from J, the gap between germline ends came to 15 bases. Looked up from germline, CDR1 is LNHDA and CDR2 is SQIVND (reference sequence). This CDR3 is built from 17 residues.

The rearrangement joins TRBV10-3 to TRBJ2-7; 10 bases map to TRBD2. J was trimmed by 3 bases and V by 0 bases; bases with no gene match: 14. CDR1 is ENHRY and CDR2 is SYGVKD in the germline V gene. The CDR3 consists of 19 residues. The CDR3 DNA reads TGTGCCATCAGTGAGTCGACAGGGACTAGCGCCTTTATAGTCTACGAGCAGTACTTC. As protein: CAISESTGTSAFIVYEQYF.

The genes are TRBV5-6 and TRBJ2-5; perhaps TRBD2 as D (5 bases). The length of the CDR3 is 15 residues. Trimming left V 4 bases short and J 0 bases short, with 13 bases between. Germline V CDR1 and CDR2: SGHDT, YYEEEE. The CDR3 is CASSRGSGNQETQYF. The CDR3 DNA reads as TGTGCCAGCAGCCGGGGAAGCGGAAACCAAGAGACCCAGTACTTC.

A few counts support this clonotype. The chain has TRBV24-1 and TRBJ2-5; perhaps TRBD2 as D (5 bases). This CDR3 has 15 amino acids. Germline assignment: CDR1 KGHDR and CDR2 SFDVKD. Between the trimmed V and J ends, which lost 3 bases and 5 bases, there was a span of 15 bases. CDR3 sequence: CATSDPAGSGETQYF. The CDR3 DNA is TGTGCCACCAGTGATCCGGCCGGGTCGGGGGAGACCCAGTACTTC.

This clonotype turned up a few times. The chain combines TRBV13 with TRBJ2-6; D not certain. Germline-derived CDR1 and CDR2 are PRHDT and FYEKMQ (reference sequence). This CDR3 is 14 amino acids long. Trimming removed 6 bases at V and 1 base at J, with 7 bases between. The CDR3 DNA reads as TGTGCCAGCAGTGAAAATTCTGGGGCCAACGTCCTGACTTTC. Translated: CASSENSGANVLTF.

This clonotype showed up just a few times. This chain links TRBV5-1 with TRBJ2-7; tentatively, D is TRBD1 or TRBD2 (5 bases each). The CDR3 consists of 15 residues. Trimming removed 4 bases from V and 3 bases from J, with 17 bases in between. The germline gives CDR1 SGHRS, CDR2 YFSETQ. The CDR3 nucleotides are TGCGCCAGCAGCCCCTGGGGGAGAGATCGCTACGAGCAGTACTTC. Its protein product is CASSPWGRDRYEQYF.

CDR3 residues: CATSRDPGLGTDTQYF. The CDR3 DNA is TGTGCCACCAGCAGAGATCCGGGACTAGGTACGGATACGCAGTATTTT. This chain connects TRBV15 to TRBJ2-3; 8 bases agree with TRBD2. V shed 0 bases and J 6 bases; nucleotides not matched to a gene: 8. The CDR3 consists of 16 residues. Germline CDR1 reads LNHNV; CDR2 reads YYDKDF (reference sequence).

The chain uses TRBV2 and TRBJ2-3; tentatively, D is TRBD1 or TRBD2 (6 bases each). Trimming pared 4 bases from V and 4 bases from J, leaving 12 bases between. The V gene's germline CDR1 is SNHLY and CDR2 FYNNEI. The CDR3 extends over 14 amino acids. The CDR3 here is CASSGDSGADTQYF. CDR3 sequence (DNA): TGTGCCAGCAGTGGGGACTCAGGGGCAGATACGCAGTATTTT.

The table lists this clonotype with many counts. This sequence joins TRBV20-1 and TRBJ2-3; no clear D gene. The CDR3 is 13 residues long. Trimming removed 3 bases from V and 1 base from J, with 8 bases in between. Germline values: CDR1 DFQATT, CDR2 SNEGSKA (reference sequence). CDR3 region: CSARSRRTDTQYF. The CDR3, as DNA: TGCAGTGCTAGGAGTCGCCGCACAGATACGCAGTATTTT.

A note on this clonotype: Germline is not matched at one junction end, which may reflect a read error. In DNA, the CDR3 is TGTGCCAGCAGCTTAGCGGTCCCCTTGGGGTCGAATTTT. This translates into CASSLAVPLGSNF. The gene calls are TRBV7-2 and TRBJ2-3; D not certain. Looked up from germline, CDR1 is SGHTA and CDR2 is FQGNSA. CDR3 size: 13 residues.

The chain links TRBV7-9 to TRBJ2-1; D may be TRBD1 (6 bases). This CDR3 comprises 15 residues. Trimming cost V 2 bases and J 5 bases, with 13 bases left between them. Germline CDR1 and CDR2: SEHNR and FQNEAQ (reference sequence). CDR3 in amino acids: CASSLWAGDDNEQFF. CDR3 nucleotide sequence: TGTGCCAGCAGCTTATGGGCAGGGGACGACAATGAGCAGTTCTTC.

Only a few counts were recorded for this clonotype. The genes are TRBV12-3 or TRBV12-4 and TRBJ1-6, with D unresolved. The CDR3 is 14 amino acids. The germline V and J ends were trimmed by 4 bases and 10 bases, with 14 bases remaining between them. The CDR3 here is CASSSLSGQSPLHF. In DNA form, the CDR3 reads TGTGCCAGCAGTTCCCTCAGCGGGCAGTCACCCCTCCACTTT.

This sequence joins TRBV5-1 and TRBJ2-4; tentatively, D is TRBD1 (7 bases). The CDR3 is 16 residues long. Deletions cut 4 bases from V and 7 bases from J, with 21 bases between. Germline V gene lookup returns CDR1 SGHRS and CDR2 YFSETQ. The CDR3 here is CASSSLGGQFGNIQYF. CDR3 nucleotides: TGCGCCAGCAGCAGTCTGGGGGGACAGTTCGGGAACATTCAGTACTTC.